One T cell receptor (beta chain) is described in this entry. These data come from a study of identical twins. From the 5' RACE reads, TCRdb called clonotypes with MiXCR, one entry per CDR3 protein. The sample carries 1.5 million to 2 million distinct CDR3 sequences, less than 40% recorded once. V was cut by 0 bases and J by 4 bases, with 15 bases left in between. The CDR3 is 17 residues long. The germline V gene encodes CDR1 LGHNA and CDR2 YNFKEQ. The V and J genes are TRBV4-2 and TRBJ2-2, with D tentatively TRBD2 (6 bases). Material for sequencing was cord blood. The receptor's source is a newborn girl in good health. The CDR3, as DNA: TGTGCCAGCAGCCAAGATGGGGGGTACGAATTCACCGGGGAGCTGTTTTTT. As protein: CASSQDGGYEFTGELFF.